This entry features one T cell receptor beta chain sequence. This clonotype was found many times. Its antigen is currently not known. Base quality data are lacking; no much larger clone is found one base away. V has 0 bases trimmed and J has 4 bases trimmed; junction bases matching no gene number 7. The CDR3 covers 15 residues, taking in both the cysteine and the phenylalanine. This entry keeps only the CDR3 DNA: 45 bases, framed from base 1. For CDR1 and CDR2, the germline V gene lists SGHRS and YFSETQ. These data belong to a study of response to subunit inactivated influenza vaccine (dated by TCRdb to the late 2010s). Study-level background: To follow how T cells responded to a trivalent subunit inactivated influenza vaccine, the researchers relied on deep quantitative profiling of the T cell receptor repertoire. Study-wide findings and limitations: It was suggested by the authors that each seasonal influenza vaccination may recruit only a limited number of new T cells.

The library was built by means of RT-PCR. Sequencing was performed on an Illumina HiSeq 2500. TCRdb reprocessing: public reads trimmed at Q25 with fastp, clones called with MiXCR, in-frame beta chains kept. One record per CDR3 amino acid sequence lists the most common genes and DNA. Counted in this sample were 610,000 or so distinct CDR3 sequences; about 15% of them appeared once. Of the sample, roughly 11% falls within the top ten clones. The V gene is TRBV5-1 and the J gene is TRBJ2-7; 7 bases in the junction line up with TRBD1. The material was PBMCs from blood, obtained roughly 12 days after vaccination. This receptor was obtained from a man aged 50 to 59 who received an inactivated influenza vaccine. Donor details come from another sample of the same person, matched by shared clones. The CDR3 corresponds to CASSLDLGGWYEQYF. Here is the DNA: TGCGCCAGCAGCTTGGACTTAGGGGGCTGGTACGAGCAGTACTTC.